This paragraph reports one T cell receptor beta chain. The target antigen is unknown. These data come from a study of somatic mutations in cytotoxic T cells in rheumatoid arthritis. Study-level background: Flow sorting yielded some V beta antibody-stained T-cell populations at nearly 100% purity, among them V beta1+ cells sequenced for TCRB.

Findings and limits, study-wide: About an eighth of the roughly 60 patients had a largest CD8+ clone above 20% of CD8+ cells. Healthy controls did not share the age-linked increase in CD8+ clonality seen in rheumatoid arthritis patients.

Method: immunoSEQ multiplex PCR; TCRdb's copy keeps in-frame clones and lacks some. The sample contains about 6,300 clones, roughly 80% of which appear only once. This CDR3 region has 13 residues. Per the germline V gene, CDR1 is MNHEY and CDR2 is SMNVEV (reference sequence). With 3 bases removed from V and 1 base from J, the gap between germline ends came to 3 bases. Separation of CD4+ and CD8+ cells was performed by positive magnetic bead selection, and purity was verified by flow cytometry. The V call is TRBV27, the J call TRBJ2-2; D not certain. Sequencing was performed on CD8+ T cells sorted from blood, taken at a follow-up visit. The clonotype was recovered from a woman aged 70-85 years with rheumatoid arthritis. The CDR3 is CASSLVNTGELFF. As DNA, the CDR3 is TGTGCCAGCAGTTTGGTGAACACCGGGGAGCTGTTTTTT.